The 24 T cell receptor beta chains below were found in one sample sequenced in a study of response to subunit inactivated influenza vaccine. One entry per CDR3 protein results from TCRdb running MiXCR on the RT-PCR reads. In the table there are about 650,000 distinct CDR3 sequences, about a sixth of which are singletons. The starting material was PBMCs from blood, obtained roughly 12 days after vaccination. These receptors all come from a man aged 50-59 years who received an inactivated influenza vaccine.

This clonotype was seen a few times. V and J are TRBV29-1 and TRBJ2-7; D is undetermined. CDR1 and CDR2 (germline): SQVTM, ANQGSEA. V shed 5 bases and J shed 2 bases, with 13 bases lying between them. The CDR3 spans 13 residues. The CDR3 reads CSVMTRVAYEQYF. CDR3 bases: TGCAGCGTTATGACAAGGGTGGCCTACGAGCAGTACTTC.

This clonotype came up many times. The DNA of the CDR3 is TGTGCCAGCATCCTCCCGGTATACTCTGGAAACACCATATATTTT. Translation: CASILPVYSGNTIYF. The rearrangement uses TRBV12-3 or TRBV12-4 and TRBJ1-3; no reliable D call. The CDR3 totals 15 residues. V was cut by 7 bases and J by 0 bases, with 13 bases left in between.

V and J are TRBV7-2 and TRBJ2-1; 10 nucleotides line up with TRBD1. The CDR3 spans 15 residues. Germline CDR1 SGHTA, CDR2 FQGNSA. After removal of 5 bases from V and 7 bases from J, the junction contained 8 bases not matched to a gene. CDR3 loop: CASSPFGTGANEQFF. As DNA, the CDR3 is TGTGCCAGCAGCCCTTTCGGGACAGGGGCTAATGAGCAGTTCTTC.

CDR3 region: CASGVRYEQYF. The CDR3 coding sequence is TGTGCCAGTGGTGTGCGCTACGAGCAGTACTTC. This chain links TRBV12-3 or TRBV12-4 with TRBJ2-7, with no clear D. V was shortened by 9 bases and J by 3 bases, with 9 bases between the two germline ends. CDR3 size: 11 residues.

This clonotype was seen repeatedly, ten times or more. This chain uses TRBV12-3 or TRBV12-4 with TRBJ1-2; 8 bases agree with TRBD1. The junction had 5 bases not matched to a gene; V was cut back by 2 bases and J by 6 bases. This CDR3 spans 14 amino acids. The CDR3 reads CASSLRQGADGYTF. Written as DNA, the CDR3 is TGTGCCAGCAGTTTAAGGCAGGGGGCTGATGGCTACACCTTC.

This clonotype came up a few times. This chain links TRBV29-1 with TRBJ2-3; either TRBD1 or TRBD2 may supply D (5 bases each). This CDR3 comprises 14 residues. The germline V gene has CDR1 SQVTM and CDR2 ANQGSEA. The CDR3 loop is CSEKERGRTDTQYF. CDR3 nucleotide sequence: TGCAGTGAGAAGGAAAGGGGACGCACAGATACGCAGTATTTT.

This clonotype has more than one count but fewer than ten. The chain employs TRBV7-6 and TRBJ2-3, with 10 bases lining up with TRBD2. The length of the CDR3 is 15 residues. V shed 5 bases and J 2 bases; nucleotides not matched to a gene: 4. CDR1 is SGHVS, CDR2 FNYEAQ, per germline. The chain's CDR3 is CASSIGLAVTDTQYF. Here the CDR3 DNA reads TGTGCCAGCAGCATTGGACTAGCGGTCACAGATACGCAGTATTTT.

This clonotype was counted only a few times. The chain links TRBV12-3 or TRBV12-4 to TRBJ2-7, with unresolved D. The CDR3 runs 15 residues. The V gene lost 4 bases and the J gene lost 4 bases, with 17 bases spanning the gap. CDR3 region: CASSSGLGLEYEQYF. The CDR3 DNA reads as TGTGCCAGCAGTTCCGGCTTGGGGTTAGAATACGAGCAGTACTTC.

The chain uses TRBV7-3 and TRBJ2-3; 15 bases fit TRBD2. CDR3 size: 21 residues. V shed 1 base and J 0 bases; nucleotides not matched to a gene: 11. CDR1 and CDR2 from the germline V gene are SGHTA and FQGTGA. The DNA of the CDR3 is TGTGCCAGCAGCTTAAAATCCTGGGCGGGACTAGCGGGGGGAAGCACAGATACGCAGTATTTT. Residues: CASSLKSWAGLAGGSTDTQYF.

This CDR3 is CASSGAPGQGNQPQHF. CDR3 sequence (DNA): TGTGCCAGCAGCGGAGCACCGGGACAGGGGAATCAGCCCCAGCATTTT. The chain is built from TRBV7-2 and TRBJ1-5, with 10 bases fitting TRBD1. Germline V gene lookup returns CDR1 SGHTA and CDR2 FQGNSA. There are 16 residues in the CDR3. V shed 5 bases and J 4 bases; nucleotides not matched to a gene: 8.

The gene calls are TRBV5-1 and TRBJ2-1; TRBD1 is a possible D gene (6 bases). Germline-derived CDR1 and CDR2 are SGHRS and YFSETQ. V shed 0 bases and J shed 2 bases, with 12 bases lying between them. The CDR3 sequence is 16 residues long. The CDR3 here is CASSLGGTRAYNEQFF. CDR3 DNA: TGCGCCAGCAGCTTGGGAGGGACAAGGGCCTACAATGAGCAGTTCTTC.

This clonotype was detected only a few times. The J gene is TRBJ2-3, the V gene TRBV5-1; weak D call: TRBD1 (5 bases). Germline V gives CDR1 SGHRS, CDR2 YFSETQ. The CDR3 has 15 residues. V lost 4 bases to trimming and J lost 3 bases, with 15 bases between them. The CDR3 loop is CASSEQGMVTDTQYF. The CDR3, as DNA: TGCGCCAGCAGCGAGCAGGGAATGGTAACAGATACGCAGTATTTT.

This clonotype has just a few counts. CDR3 in amino acids: CASRRTGTAGNEQFF. The CDR3 DNA follows: TGTGCCAGCAGACGGACCGGGACGGCGGGCAATGAGCAGTTCTTC. The rearrangement joins TRBV6-1 to TRBJ2-1, with D perhaps assigned TRBD1 or TRBD2 (5 bases each). The V gene lost 6 bases and the J gene lost 6 bases, with 18 bases spanning the gap. The CDR3 has 15 amino acids. Germline CDR1 reads MNHNS; CDR2 reads SASEGT.

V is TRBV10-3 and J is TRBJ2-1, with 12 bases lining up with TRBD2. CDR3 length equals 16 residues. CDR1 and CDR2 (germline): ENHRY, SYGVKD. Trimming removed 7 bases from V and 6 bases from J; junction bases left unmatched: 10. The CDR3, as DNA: TGTGCCATCAATAAACTAGCGGGAGGACGGCGCAATGAGCAGTTCTTC. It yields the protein CAINKLAGGRRNEQFF.

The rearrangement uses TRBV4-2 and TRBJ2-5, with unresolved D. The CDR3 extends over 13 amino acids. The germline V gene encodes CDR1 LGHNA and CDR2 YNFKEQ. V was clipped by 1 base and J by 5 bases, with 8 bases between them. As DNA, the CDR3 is TGTGCCAGCAGCCAAGGTCCCAGGGAGACCCAGTACTTC. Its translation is CASSQGPRETQYF.

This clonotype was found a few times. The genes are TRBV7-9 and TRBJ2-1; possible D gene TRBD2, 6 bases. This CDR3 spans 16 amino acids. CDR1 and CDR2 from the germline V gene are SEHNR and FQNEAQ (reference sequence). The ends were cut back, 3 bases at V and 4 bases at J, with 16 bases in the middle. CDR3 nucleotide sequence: TGTGCCAGCAGCTTCGACGCTAGCGTGATATACAATGAGCAGTTCTTC. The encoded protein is CASSFDASVIYNEQFF.

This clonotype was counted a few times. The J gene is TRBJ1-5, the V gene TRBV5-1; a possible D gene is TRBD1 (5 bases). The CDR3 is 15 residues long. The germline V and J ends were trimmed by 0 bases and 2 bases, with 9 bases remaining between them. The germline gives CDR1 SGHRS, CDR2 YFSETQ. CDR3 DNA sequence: TGCGCCAGCAGCTTGGAGGGGTCTGGCAATCAGCCCCAGCATTTT. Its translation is CASSLEGSGNQPQHF. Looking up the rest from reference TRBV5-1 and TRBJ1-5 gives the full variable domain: KAGVTQTPRYLIKTRGQQVTLSCSPISGHRSVSWYQQTPGQGLQFLFEYFSETQRNKGNFPGRFSGRQFSNSRSEMNVSTLELGDSALYLCASSLEGSGNQPQHFGDGTRLSIL.

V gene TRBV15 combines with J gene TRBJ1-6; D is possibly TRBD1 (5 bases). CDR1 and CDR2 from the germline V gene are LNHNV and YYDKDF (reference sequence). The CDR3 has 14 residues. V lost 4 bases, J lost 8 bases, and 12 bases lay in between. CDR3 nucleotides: TGTGCCACCAGCACCCGGGACCAGTATTCACCCCTCCACTTT. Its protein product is CATSTRDQYSPLHF.

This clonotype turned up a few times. DNA of the CDR3: TGTGCCAGCAGCCCCCAGGACAGGGGGGGCTACACCTTC. It yields the protein CASSPQDRGGYTF. This sequence joins TRBV7-2 and TRBJ1-2, with 10 bases identical to TRBD1. Per the germline V gene, CDR1 is SGHTA and CDR2 is FQGNSA. The CDR3 length is 13 residues. The V segment lost 5 bases and the J segment 8 bases; nucleotides outside the gene matches: 5.

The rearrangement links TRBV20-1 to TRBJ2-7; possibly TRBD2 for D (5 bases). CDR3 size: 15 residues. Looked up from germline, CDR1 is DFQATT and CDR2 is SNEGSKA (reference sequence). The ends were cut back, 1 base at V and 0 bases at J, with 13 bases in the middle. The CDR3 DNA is TGCAGTGCTAGAGTGTTCCGGGAAGTCTCCTACGAGCAGTACTTC. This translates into CSARVFREVSYEQYF.

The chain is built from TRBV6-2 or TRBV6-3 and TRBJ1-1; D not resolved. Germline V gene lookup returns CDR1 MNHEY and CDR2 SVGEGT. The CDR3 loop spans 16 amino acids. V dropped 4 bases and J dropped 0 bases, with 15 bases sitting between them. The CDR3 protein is CASSSADGPMNTEAFF. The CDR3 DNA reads TGTGCCAGCAGTTCCGCGGACGGCCCAATGAACACTGAAGCTTTCTTT.

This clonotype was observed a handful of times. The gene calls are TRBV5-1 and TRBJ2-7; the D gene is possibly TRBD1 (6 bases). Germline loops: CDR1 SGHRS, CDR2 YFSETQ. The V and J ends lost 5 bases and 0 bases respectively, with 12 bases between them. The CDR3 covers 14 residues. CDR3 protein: CASRVQGSSYEQYF. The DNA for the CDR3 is TGCGCCAGCAGGGTTCAGGGGAGCTCCTACGAGCAGTACTTC.

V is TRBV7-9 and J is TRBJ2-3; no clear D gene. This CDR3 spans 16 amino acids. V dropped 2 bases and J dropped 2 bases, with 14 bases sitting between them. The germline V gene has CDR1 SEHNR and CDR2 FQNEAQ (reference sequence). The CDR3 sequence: CASSLLGGPITDTQYF. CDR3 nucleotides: TGTGCCAGCAGCTTATTGGGCGGCCCAATCACAGATACGCAGTATTTT.

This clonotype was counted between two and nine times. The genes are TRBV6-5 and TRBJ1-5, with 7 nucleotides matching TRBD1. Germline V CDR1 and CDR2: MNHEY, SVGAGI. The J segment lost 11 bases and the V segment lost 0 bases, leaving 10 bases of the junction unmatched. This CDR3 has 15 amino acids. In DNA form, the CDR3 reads TGTGCCAGCAGTTACTCAGAAGGGGGCGCGGGCGCCCAGCATTTT. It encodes CASSYSEGGAGAQHF.